The entry that follows covers one T cell receptor beta chain sequence. Its antigen remains unidentified. Genomic DNA provided the template from which TCR beta VDJ and CDR3 profiles were obtained. Via MiXCR, TCRdb re-called the reads, giving one row per CDR3 protein. Of some 170,000 distinct CDR3 sequences listed, around 48% are singletons. This sample is drawn from a study of CD8+CD57+ T cells in acquired aplastic anemia. Study details: An average of roughly 3 ug of DNA was obtained from sorted CD4+ and CD8+ cells. Broader study findings: Significance was not reached for CD8+ Simpson's diversity between patients and controls. Patients and controls shared about 30 CD8+ CDR3 sequences, which appeared highly expressed in patients and within their immunodominant clones.

V was pared by 9 bases and J by 8 bases, with 5 bases of the junction left unmatched. This CDR3 has 11 residues. Germline V gene sequence: CDR1 SNHLY, CDR2 FYNNEI. Those patients picked for sequencing had displayed CD8+CD57+ cell expansion on flow cytometry. Patients had not yet gotten any therapy when their blood was taken for sampling. The sample comprised sorted CD4+, CD8+, or CD8+CD57+ T cells (not recorded which) from PBMCs. This receptor was obtained from a human donor with aplastic anemia. The rearrangement joins TRBV2 to TRBJ1-2, with TRBD1 matching 8 bases. The CDR3 nucleotides read TGTGCCAGAACAGGACAGGGAGGCTACACCTTC. Protein sequence: CARTGQGGYTF. The entire variable domain, with the rest obtained from reference TRBV2 and TRBJ1-2, is as follows: EPEVTQTPSHQVTQMGQEVILRCVPISNHLYFYWYRQILGQKVEFLVSFYNNEISEKSEIFDDQFSVERPDGSNFTLKIRSTKLEDSAMYFCARTGQGGYTFGSGTRLTVV.